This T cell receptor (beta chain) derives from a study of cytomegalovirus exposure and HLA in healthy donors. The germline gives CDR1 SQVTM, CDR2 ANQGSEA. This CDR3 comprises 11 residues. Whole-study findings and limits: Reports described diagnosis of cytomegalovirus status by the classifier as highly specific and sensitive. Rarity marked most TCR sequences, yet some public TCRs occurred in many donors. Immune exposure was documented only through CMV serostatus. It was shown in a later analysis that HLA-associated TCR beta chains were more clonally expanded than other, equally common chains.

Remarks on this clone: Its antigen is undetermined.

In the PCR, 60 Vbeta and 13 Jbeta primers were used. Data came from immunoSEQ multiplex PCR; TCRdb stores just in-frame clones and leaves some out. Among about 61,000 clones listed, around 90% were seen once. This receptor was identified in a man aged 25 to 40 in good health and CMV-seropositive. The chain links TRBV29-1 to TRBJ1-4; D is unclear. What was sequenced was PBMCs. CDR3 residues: CGPMANEKLFF. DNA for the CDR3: TGCGGGCCCATGGCTAATGAAAAACTGTTTTTT.